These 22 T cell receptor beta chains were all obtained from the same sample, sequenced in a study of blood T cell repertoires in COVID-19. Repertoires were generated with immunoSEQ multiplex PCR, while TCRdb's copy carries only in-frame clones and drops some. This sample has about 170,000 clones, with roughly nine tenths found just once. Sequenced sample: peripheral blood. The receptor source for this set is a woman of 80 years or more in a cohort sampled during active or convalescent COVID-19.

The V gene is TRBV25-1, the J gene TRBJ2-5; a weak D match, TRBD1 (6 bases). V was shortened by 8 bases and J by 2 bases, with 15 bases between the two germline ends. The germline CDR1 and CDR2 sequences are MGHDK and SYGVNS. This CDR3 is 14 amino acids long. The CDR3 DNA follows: TGTGCCAGCGGCTTACAGGGCCCACAAGAGACCCAGTACTTC. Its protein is CASGLQGPQETQYF.

CDR3 protein: CASSEQGGHQPQHF. DNA for the CDR3: TGTGCCAGCAGTGAACAGGGGGGACATCAGCCCCAGCATTTT. J is TRBJ1-5 and V is TRBV2; TRBD1 agrees at 7 bases. Germline CDR1 SNHLY, CDR2 FYNNEI. The V and J ends lost 2 bases and 5 bases, in that order; junction bases with no gene match: 3. This CDR3 has 14 amino acids.

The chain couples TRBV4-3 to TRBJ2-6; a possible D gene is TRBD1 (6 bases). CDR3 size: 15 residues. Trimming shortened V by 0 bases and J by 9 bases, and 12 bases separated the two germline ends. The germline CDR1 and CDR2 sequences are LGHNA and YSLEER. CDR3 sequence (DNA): TGCGCCAGCAGCCAAGATGTACAGGGAGACAACGTCCTGACTTTC. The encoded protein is CASSQDVQGDNVLTF.

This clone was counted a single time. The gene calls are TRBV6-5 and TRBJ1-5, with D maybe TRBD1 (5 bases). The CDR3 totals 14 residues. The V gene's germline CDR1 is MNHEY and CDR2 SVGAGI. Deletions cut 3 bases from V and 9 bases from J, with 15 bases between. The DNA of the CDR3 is TGTGCCAGCAGTTATAGTGGGGTGGGGGGGCCCCAGCATTTT. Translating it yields CASSYSGVGGPQHF.

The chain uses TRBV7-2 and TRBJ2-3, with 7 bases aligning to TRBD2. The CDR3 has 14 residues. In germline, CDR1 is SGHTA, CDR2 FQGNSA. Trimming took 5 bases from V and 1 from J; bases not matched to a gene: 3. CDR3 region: CASSPSGGTDTQYF. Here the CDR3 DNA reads TGTGCCAGCAGCCCCAGCGGGGGCACAGATACGCAGTATTTT.

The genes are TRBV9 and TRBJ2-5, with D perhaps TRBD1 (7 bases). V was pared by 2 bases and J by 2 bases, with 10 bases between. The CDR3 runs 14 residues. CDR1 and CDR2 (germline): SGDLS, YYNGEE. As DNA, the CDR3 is TGTGCCAGCAGCGTGGGGGGACAGCAAGAGACCCAGTACTTC. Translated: CASSVGGQQETQYF.

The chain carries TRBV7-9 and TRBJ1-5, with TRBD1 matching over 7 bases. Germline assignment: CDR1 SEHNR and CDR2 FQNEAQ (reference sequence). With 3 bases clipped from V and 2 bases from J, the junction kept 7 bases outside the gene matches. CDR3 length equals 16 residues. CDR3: CASSFSTGMGNQPQHF. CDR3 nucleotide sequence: TGTGCCAGCAGCTTCTCGACAGGGATGGGCAATCAGCCCCAGCATTTT. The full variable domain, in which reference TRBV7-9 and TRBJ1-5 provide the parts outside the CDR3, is DTGVSQNPRHKITKRGQNVTFRCDPISEHNRLYWYRQTLGQGPEFLTYFQNEAQLEKSRLLSDRFSAERPKGSFSTLEIQRTEQGDSAMYLCASSFSTGMGNQPQHFGDGTRLSIL.

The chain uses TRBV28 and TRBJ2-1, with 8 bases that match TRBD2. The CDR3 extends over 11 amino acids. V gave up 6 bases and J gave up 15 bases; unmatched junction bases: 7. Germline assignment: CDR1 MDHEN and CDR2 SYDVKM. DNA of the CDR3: TGTGCCAGCAGGACCGGACTAGCTCCGTTCTTC. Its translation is CASRTGLAPFF.

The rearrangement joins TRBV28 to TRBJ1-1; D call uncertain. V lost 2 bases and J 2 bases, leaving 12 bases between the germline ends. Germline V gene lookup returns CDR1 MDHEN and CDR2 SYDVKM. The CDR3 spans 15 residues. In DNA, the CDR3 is TGTGCCAGCAGTTTACCTGATCTAGGAAACACTGAAGCTTTCTTT. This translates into CASSLPDLGNTEAFF.

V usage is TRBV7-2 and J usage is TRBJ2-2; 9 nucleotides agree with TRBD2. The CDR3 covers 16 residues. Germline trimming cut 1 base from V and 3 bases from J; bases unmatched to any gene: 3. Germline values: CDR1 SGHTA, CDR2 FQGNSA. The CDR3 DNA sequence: TGTGCCAGCAGCTTAGGCTCTAGCGGGGACACCGGGGAGCTGTTTTTT. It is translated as CASSLGSSGDTGELFF.

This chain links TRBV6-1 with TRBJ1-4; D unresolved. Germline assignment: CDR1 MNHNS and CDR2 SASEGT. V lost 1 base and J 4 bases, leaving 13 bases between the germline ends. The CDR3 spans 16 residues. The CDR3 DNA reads TGTGCCAGCAGTGAAGGACGGGTTTCGGGTAATGAAAAACTGTTTTTT. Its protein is CASSEGRVSGNEKLFF.

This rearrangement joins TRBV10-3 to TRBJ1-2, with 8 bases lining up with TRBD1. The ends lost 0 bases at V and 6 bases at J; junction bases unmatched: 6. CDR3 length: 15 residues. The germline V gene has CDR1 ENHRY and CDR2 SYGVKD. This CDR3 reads CAISESGQGRNGYTF. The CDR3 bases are TGTGCCATCAGTGAGTCTGGACAGGGTAGAAATGGCTACACCTTC.

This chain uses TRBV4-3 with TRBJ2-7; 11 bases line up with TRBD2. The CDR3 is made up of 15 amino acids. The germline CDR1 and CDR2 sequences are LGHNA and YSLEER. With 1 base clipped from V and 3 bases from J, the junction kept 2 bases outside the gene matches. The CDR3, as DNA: TGCGCCAGCAGCCAAGTAGCGGGGGGGATCTACGAGCAGTACTTC. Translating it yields CASSQVAGGIYEQYF.

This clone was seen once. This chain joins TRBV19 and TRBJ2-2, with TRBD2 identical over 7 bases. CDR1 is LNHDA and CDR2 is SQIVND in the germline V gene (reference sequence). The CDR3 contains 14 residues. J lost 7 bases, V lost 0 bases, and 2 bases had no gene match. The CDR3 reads CASSIDWTSGELFF. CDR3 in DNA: TGTGCCAGTAGTATAGATTGGACTAGCGGGGAGCTGTTTTTT.

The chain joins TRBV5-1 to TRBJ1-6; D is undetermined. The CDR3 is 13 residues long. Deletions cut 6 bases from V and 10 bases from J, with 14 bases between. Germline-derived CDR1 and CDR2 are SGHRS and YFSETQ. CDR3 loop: CASNAGEYSPLHF. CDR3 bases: TGCGCCAGCAACGCGGGAGAATACTCACCCCTCCACTTT.

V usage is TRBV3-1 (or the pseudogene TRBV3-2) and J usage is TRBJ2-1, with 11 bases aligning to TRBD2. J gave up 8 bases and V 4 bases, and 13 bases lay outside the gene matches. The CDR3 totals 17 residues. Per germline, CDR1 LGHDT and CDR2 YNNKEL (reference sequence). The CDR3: CASSPVAGGPIGHEQFF. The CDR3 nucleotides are TGTGCCAGCAGCCCGGTAGCGGGGGGGCCAATTGGCCATGAGCAGTTCTTC.

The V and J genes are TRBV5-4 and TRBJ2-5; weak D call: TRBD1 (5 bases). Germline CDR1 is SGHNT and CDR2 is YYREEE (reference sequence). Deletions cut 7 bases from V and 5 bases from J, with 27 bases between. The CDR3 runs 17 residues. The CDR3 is CASGPTRSRGARETQYF. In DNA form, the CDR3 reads TGTGCCAGCGGCCCCACGCGGTCAAGGGGTGCAAGGGAGACCCAGTACTTC.

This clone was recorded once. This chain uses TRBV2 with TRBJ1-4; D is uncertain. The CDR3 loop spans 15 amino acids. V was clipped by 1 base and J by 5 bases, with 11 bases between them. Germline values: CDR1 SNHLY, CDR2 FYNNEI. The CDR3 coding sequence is TGTGCCAGCAGTGAAGGGGCAGAAACAAATGAAAAACTGTTTTTT. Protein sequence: CASSEGAETNEKLFF.

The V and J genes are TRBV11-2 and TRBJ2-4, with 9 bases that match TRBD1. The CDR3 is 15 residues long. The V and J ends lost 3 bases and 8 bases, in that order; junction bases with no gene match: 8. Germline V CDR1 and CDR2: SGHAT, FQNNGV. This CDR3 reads CASSFTGGGLDIQYF. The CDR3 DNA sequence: TGTGCCAGCAGCTTTACAGGGGGCGGGTTGGACATTCAGTACTTC.

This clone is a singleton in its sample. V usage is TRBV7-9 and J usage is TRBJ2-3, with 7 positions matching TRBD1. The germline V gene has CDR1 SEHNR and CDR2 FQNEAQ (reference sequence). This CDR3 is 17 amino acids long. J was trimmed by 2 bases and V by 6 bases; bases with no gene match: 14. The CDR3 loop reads CASRALPGQDLTDTQYF. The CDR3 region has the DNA TGTGCCAGCAGAGCTCTCCCCGGACAGGATCTCACAGATACGCAGTATTTT.

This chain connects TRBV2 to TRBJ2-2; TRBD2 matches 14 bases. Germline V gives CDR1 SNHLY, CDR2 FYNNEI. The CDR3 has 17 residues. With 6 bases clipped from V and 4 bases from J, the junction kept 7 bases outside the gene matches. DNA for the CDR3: TGTGCCAGCAGACTGACTAGCGGGAGGGCGGGCACCGGGGAGCTGTTTTTT. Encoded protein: CASRLTSGRAGTGELFF. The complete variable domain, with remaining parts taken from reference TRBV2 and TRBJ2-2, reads EPEVTQTPSHQVTQMGQEVILRCVPISNHLYFYWYRQILGQKVEFLVSFYNNEISEKSEIFDDQFSVERPDGSNFTLKIRSTKLEDSAMYFCASRLTSGRAGTGELFFGEGSRLTVL.

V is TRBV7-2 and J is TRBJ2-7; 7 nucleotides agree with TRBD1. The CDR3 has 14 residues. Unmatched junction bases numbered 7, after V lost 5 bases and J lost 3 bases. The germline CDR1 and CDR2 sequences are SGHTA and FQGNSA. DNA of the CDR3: TGTGCCAGCAGCCCTGGACAGGCCTACTACGAGCAGTACTTC. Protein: CASSPGQAYYEQYF.